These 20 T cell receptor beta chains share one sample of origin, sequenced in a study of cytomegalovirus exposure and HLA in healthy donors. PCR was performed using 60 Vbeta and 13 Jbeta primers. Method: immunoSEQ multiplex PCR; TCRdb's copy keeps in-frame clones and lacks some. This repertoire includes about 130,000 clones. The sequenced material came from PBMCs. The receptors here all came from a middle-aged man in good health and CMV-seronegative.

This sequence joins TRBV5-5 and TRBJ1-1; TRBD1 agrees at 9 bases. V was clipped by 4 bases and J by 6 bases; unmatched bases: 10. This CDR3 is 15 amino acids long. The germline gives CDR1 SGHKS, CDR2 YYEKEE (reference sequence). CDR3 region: CASSPNDRGFAEAFF. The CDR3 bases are TGTGCCAGCAGCCCGAATGACAGGGGGTTCGCTGAAGCTTTCTTT.

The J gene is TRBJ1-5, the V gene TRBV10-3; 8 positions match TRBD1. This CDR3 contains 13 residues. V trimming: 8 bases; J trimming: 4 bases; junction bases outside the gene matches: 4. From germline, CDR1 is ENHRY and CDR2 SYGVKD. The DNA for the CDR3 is TGTGCCATCCGAGGACAGGGAAATCAGCCCCAGCATTTT. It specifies CAIRGQGNQPQHF.

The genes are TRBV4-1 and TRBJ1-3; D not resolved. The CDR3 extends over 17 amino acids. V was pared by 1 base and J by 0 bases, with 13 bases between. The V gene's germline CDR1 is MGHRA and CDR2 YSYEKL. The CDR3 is CASSQVGGQSSGNTIYF. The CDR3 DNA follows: TGCGCCAGCAGCCAAGTTGGCGGTCAAAGCTCTGGAAACACCATATATTTT.

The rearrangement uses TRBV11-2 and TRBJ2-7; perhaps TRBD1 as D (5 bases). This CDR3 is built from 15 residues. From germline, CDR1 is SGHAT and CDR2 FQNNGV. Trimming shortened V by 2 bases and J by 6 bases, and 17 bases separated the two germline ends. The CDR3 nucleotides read TGTGCCAGCAGCTTAATTCAGGGCAGGGTGGGCGAGCAGTACTTC. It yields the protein CASSLIQGRVGEQYF.

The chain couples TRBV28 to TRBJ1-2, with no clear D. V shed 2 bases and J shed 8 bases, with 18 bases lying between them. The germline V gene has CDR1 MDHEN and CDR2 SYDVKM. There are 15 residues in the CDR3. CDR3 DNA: TGTGCCAGCAGTTTACCCGGACCGCGGCGAGGGGGCTACACCTTC. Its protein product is CASSLPGPRRGGYTF.

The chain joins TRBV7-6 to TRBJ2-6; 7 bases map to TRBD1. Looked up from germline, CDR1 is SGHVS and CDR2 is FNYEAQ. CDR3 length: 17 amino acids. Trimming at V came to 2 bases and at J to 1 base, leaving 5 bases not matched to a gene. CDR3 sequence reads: CASSLWGQNSGANVLTF. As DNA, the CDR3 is TGTGCCAGCAGCTTATGGGGACAGAATTCTGGGGCCAACGTCCTGACTTTC.

DNA of the CDR3: TGCGCCAGCAGCCAAGGCCCTAGCGGGAGTCTGGGTTGGTCCTACAATGAGCAGTTCTTC. Translating it yields CASSQGPSGSLGWSYNEQFF. The chain links TRBV4-1 to TRBJ2-1; TRBD2 agrees at 10 bases. The CDR3 has 20 amino acids. The V gene's germline CDR1 is MGHRA and CDR2 YSYEKL. The J segment lost 1 base and the V segment lost 1 base, leaving 13 bases of the junction unmatched.

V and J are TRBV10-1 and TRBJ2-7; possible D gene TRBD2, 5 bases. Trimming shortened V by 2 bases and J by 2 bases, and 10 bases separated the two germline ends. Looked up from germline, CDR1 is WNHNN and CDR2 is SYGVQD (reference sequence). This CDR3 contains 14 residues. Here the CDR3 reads CASSELRAPYEQYF. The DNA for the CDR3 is TGCGCCAGCAGTGAGCTGCGGGCTCCCTACGAGCAGTACTTC.

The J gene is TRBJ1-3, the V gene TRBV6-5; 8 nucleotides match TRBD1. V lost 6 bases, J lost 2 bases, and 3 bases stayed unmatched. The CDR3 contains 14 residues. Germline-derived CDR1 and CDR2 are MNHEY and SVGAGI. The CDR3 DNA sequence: TGTGCCAGCAGGCGGGGACAGGCTGGAAACACCATATATTTT. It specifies CASRRGQAGNTIYF.

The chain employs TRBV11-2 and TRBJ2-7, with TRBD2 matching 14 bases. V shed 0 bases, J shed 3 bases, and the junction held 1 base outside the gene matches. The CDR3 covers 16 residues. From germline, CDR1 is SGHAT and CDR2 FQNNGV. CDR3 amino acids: CASSLDGTSGSYEQYF. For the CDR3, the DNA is TGTGCCAGCAGCTTAGATGGGACTAGCGGGAGCTACGAGCAGTACTTC.

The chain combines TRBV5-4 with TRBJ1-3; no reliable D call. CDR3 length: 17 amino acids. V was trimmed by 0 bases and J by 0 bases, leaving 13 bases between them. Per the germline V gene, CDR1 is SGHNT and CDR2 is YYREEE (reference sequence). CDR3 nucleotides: TGTGCCAGCAGCTTGGACGGAGCCTGGAACTCTGGAAACACCATATATTTT. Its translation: CASSLDGAWNSGNTIYF.

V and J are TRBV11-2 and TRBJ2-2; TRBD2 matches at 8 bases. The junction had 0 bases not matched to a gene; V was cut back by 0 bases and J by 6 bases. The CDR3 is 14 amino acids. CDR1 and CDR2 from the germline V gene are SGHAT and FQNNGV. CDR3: CASSLERGAGELFF. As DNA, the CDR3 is TGTGCCAGCAGCTTAGAGCGGGGGGCCGGGGAGCTGTTTTTT. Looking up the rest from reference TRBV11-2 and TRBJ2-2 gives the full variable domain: EAGVAQSPRYKIIEKRQSVAFWCNPISGHATLYWYQQILGQGPKLLIQFQNNGVVDDSQLPKDRFSAERLKGVDSTLKIQPAKLEDSAVYLCASSLERGAGELFFGEGSRLTVL.

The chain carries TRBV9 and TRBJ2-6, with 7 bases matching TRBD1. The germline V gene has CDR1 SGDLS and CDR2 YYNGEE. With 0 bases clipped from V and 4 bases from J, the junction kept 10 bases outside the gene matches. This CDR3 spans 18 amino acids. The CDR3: CASSVGGRGSGGANVLTF. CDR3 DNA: TGTGCCAGCAGCGTAGGTGGCAGGGGGTCGGGGGGGGCCAACGTCCTGACTTTC.

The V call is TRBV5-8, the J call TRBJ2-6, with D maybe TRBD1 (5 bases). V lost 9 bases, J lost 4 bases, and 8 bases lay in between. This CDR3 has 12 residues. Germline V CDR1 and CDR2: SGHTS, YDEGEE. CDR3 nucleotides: TGTGCCATTCAGGGAGGGGCCAACGTCCTGACTTTC. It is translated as CAIQGGANVLTF.

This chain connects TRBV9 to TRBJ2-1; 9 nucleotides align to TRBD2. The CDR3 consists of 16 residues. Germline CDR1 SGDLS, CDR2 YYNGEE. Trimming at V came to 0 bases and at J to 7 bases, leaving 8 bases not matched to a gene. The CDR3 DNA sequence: TGTGCCAGCAGCGTAGGTGGGCGGGAGGGGTTTAATGAGCAGTTCTTC. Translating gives CASSVGGREGFNEQFF.

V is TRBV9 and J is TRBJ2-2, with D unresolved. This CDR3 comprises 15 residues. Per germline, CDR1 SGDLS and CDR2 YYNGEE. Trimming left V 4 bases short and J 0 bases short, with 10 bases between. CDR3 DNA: TGTGCCAGCAGCCCGCCGGGTCCGAACACCGGGGAGCTGTTTTTT. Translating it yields CASSPPGPNTGELFF.

The CDR3 loop is CASSILSDTEKLFF. The CDR3 nucleotides read TGTGCCAGTAGTATTCTCTCGGACACGGAAAAACTGTTTTTT. The V and J genes are TRBV19 and TRBJ1-4; the D gene is possibly TRBD1 (5 bases). The CDR3 is 14 residues long. The V gene's germline CDR1 is LNHDA and CDR2 SQIVND (reference sequence). The V end was cut by 3 bases, the J end by 8 bases, with 13 bases between.

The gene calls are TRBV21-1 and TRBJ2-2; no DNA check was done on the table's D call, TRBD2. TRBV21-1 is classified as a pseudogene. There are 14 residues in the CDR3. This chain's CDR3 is CASSKGRCTGELFF. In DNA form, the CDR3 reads TGTGCCAGCAGCAAAGGGAGGTGCACCGGGGAGCTGTTTTTT.

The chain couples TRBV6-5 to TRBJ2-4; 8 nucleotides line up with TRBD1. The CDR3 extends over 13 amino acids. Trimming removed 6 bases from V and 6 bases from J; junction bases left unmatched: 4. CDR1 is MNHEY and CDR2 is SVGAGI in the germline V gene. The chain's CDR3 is CASRGQGLNIQYF. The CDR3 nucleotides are TGTGCCAGCAGAGGACAGGGCCTAAACATTCAGTACTTC.

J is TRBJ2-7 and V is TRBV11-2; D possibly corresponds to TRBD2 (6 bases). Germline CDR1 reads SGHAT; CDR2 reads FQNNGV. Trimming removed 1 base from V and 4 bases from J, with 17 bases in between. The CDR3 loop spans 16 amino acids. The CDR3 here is CASSLGPRGNMYEQYF. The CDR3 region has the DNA TGTGCCAGCAGCTTAGGGCCTCGGGGGAATATGTACGAGCAGTACTTC.